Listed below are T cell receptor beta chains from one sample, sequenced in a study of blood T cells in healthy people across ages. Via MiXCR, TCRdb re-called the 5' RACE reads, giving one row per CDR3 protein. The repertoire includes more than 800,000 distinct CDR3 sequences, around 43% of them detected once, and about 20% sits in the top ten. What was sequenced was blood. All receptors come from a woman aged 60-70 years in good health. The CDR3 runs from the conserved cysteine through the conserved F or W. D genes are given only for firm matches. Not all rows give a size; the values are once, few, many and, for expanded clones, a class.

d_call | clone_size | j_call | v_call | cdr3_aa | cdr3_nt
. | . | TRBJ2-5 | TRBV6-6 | CASSHVGLETQYF | TGTGCCAGCAGTCACGTAGGGTTAGAGACCCAGTACTTC
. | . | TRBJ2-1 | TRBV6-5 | CASSLGRNSYNEQFF | TGTGCCAGCAGCCTCGGACGGAACTCCTACAATGAGCAGTTCTTC
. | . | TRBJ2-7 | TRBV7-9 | CASSLPDRPYEQYF | TGTGCCAGCAGCTTACCCGACAGACCTTACGAGCAGTACTTC
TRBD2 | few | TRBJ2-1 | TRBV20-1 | CSASPGLPWNEQFF | TGCAGTGCTTCACCGGGACTACCATGGAATGAGCAGTTCTTC
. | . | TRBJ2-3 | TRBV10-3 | CAISDTRGSRGTDTQYF | TGTGCCATCAGTGATACGAGGGGAAGTCGCGGCACAGATACGCAGTATTTT
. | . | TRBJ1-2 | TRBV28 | CASTAGLYGYTF | TGTGCCAGTACGGCAGGGCTCTATGGCTACACCTTC
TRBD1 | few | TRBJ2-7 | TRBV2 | CASRGDSQYEQYF | TGTGCCAGCAGGGGGGACAGTCAGTACGAGCAGTACTTC
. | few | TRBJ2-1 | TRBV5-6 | CASSAHYYNEQFF | TGTGCCAGCAGTGCCCATTACTACAATGAGCAGTTCTTC
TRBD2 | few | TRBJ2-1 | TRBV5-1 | CASFIGGGYNEQFF | TGCGCCAGCTTCATCGGGGGGGGCTACAATGAGCAGTTCTTC
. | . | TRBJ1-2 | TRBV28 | CASSWGGRGDYTF | TGTGCCAGCAGTTGGGGGGGGCGAGGGGACTACACCTTC
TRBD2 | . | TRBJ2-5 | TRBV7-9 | CASSPFPGGTETQYF | TGTGCCAGCAGCCCCTTTCCGGGAGGGACAGAGACCCAGTACTTC
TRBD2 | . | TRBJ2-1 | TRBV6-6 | CASSWLAGESNEQFF | TGTGCCAGCAGTTGGCTAGCGGGAGAGAGCAATGAGCAGTTCTTC
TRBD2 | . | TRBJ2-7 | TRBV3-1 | CASSQGLATYNEQYF | TGTGCCAGCAGCCAGGGACTAGCGACCTACAATGAGCAGTACTTC
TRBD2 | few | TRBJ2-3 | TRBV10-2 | CASSESGLADTDTQYF | TGCGCCAGCAGTGAGTCAGGACTAGCGGACACAGATACGCAGTATTTT
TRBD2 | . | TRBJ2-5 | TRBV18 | CASSLRPSERGLQETQYF | TGTGCCAGCTCATTACGACCGAGCGAGCGGGGACTACAGGAGACCCAGTACTTC
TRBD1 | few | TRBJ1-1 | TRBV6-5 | CASSLQGSGAWNTEAFF | TGTGCCAGCAGTCTACAGGGGAGTGGCGCGTGGAACACTGAAGCTTTCTTT
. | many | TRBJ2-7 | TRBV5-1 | CASSLRQGGYEQYF | TGTGCCAGCAGTTTGCGGCAGGGGGGGTACGAGCAGTACTTC
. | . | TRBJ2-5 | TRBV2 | CAGSTDGRETQYF | TGTGCCGGAAGTACCGACGGGAGAGAGACCCAGTACTTC
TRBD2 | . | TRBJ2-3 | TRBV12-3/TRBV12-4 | CASSRTSGSFADTQYF | TGTGCCAGCAGTCGGACTAGCGGGAGTTTCGCAGATACGCAGTATTTT
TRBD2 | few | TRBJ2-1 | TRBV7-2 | CASSPSGSSGDEQFF | TGTGCCAGCAGCCCTAGCGGGAGTAGCGGCGATGAGCAGTTCTTC
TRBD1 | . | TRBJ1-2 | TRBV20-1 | CSASSGGTHGYTF | TGCAGTGCTTCTTCAGGGGGCACTCATGGCTACACCTTC
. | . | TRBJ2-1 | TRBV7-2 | CASSQLRTQFF | TGTGCCAGCAGCCAACTACGGACCCAGTTCTTC
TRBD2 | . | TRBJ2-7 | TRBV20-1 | CSARASGSSYEQYF | TGCAGTGCTAGAGCTAGCGGGAGCTCCTACGAGCAGTACTTC
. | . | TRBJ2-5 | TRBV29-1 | CSVGLKVQETQYF | TGCAGCGTTGGACTAAAAGTCCAAGAGACCCAGTACTTC
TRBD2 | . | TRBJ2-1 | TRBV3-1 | CASSQESLLAGEVNEQFF | TGTGCCAGCAGCCAAGAATCCTTACTAGCGGGAGAAGTCAATGAGCAGTTCTTC
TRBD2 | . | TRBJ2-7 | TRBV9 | CASSVGGGRAGEQYF | TGTGCCAGCAGCGTAGGCGGCGGGAGGGCCGGCGAGCAGTACTTC
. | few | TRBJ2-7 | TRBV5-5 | CASSFSISYEQYF | TGTGCCAGCAGCTTTAGCATTTCCTACGAGCAGTACTTC
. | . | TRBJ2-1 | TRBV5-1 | CASSLARDVYNEQFF | TGCGCCAGCAGCTTGGCGCGGGACGTTTACAATGAGCAGTTCTTC
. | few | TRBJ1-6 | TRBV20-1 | CSARDQAGSISSYNSPLHF | TGCAGTGCTAGAGATCAGGCAGGATCGATAAGCTCCTATAATTCACCCCTCCACTTT
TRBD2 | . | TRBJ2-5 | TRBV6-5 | CASSYSRLAGYYAQYF | TGTGCCAGCAGTTACTCTCGACTAGCGGGTTACTACGCGCAGTACTTC
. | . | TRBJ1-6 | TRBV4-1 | CASSLAPSSYNSPPHF | TGCGCCAGCAGTCTTGCTCCGAGCTCCTATAATTCACCCCCCCACTTT
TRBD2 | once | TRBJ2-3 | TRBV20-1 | CGADSGRGPTDTQYF | TGCGGTGCAGATAGCGGGAGGGGACCCACAGATACGCAGTATTTT
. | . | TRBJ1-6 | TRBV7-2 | CASSLWGNSPLHF | TGTGCCAGCAGCTTATGGGGAAATTCACCCCTCCACTTT
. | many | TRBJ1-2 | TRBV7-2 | CASREGYGYTF | TGTGCCAGCAGAGAGGGGTATGGCTACACCTTC
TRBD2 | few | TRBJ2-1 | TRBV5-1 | CASSLIAGGVNEQFF | TGCGCCAGCAGCTTGATAGCGGGAGGGGTCAATGAGCAGTTCTTC
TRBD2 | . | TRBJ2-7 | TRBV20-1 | CSARAITSGRASYEQYF | TGCAGTGCTAGAGCAATAACTAGCGGGAGGGCGAGCTACGAGCAGTACTTC
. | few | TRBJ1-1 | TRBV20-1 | CSLPGARVGTEAFF | TGCAGCCTTCCAGGAGCCAGGGTGGGGACTGAAGCTTTCTTT
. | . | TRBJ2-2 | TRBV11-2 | CASSLFAGNTGELFF | TGTGCCAGCAGCTTGTTTGCAGGGAACACCGGGGAGCTGTTTTTT
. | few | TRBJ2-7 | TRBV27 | CASSPGPATYEQYF | TGTGCCAGCAGTCCGGGACCAGCGACCTACGAGCAGTACTTC
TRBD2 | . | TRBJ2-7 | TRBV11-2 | CASRPVSGRNYEQYF | TGTGCCAGCAGGCCGGTTAGCGGGAGAAACTACGAGCAGTACTTC